These 11 T cell receptor beta chains share one sample of origin, sequenced in a study of beta chain features in type 1 diabetes listed by TCRdb under 2018. The library was made by the immunoSEQ multiplex PCR assay. The High Capacity cDNA Reverse Transcription Kit was used to reverse transcribe all of the isolated RNA, meaning that expressed TCRB transcripts were what got sequenced. TCRdb provides this immuneACCESS table in a form limited to in-frame rearrangements. Some clones are lacking; in checked studies, under half of them reflect an unresolved V gene, and why the rest are absent is not known. The sample records 150,000 to 190,000 clones, over 8.5% of which are singletons. The ten largest clones take up 2% to 2.5% of the sample. What was sequenced was central memory CD4+ T cells from blood. Source of these receptors: a man aged 18 to 29 in good health.

This clone was observed a few times. This chain uses TRBV28 with TRBJ2-6; possibly TRBD1 for D (6 bases). The CDR3 loop spans 13 amino acids. The germline V and J ends were trimmed by 10 bases and 4 bases, with 11 bases remaining between them. Germline CDR1 reads MDHEN; CDR2 reads SYDVKM. CDR3 loop: CATGQSGANVLTF. The CDR3 DNA is TGTGCCACCGGACAGTCCGGGGCCAACGTCCTGACTTTC. Combining the CDR3 with reference TRBV28 and TRBJ2-6 gives the whole variable domain DVKVTQSSRYLVKRTGEKVFLECVQDMDHENMFWYRQDPGLGLRLIYFSYDVKMKEKGDIPEGYSVSREKKERFSLILESASTNQTSMYLCATGQSGANVLTFGAGSRLTVL.

This clone was counted at least ten times. J is TRBJ2-5 and V is TRBV7-2; D possibly corresponds to TRBD2 (5 bases). This CDR3 region has 12 residues. V was pared by 6 bases and J by 4 bases, with 9 bases between. Germline V gene lookup returns CDR1 SGHTA and CDR2 FQGNSA. CDR3 bases: TGTGCCAGCAGAGGCGCGGGAGAGACCCAGTACTTC. Its protein product is CASRGAGETQYF.

The V call is TRBV7-2, the J call TRBJ2-5; TRBD1 is a possible D gene (6 bases). The germline V and J ends were trimmed by 3 bases and 9 bases, with 14 bases remaining between them. The V gene's germline CDR1 is SGHTA and CDR2 FQGNSA. This CDR3 region has 13 residues. CDR3 nucleotide sequence: TGTGCCAGCAGCTTCCGGGACATCCGGGCCCAGTACTTC. It codes for CASSFRDIRAQYF. Using reference TRBV7-2 and TRBJ2-5 for the parts outside the CDR3, the full variable domain is GAGVSQSPSNKVTEKGKDVELRCDPISGHTALYWYRQSLGQGLEFLIYFQGNSAPDKSGLPSDRFSAERTGGSVSTLTIQRTQQEDSAVYLCASSFRDIRAQYFGPGTRLLVL.

The gene calls are TRBV18 and TRBJ1-3; 8 positions agree with TRBD1. CDR1 is KGHSH and CDR2 is LQKENI in the germline V gene. The ends lost 6 bases at V and 0 bases at J; junction bases unmatched: 4. The CDR3 runs to 15 residues. In DNA, the CDR3 is TGTGCCAGCTCCCTTGGACAGGGCTCTGGAAACACCATATATTTT. It yields the protein CASSLGQGSGNTIYF.

The gene calls are TRBV2 and TRBJ2-7, with TRBD2 identical over 12 bases. Germline V gene lookup returns CDR1 SNHLY and CDR2 FYNNEI. The CDR3 is made up of 16 amino acids. The V segment lost 6 bases and the J segment 0 bases; nucleotides outside the gene matches: 6. This chain's CDR3 is CASSASGLAGSYEQYF. As DNA, the CDR3 is TGTGCCAGCAGCGCGTCGGGACTAGCGGGCTCCTACGAGCAGTACTTC.

This clone occurred a few times. The chain joins TRBV29-1 to TRBJ1-2, with TRBD1 as a possible D gene (5 bases). The length of the CDR3 is 12 residues. V dropped 7 bases and J dropped 3 bases, with 12 bases sitting between them. Germline CDR1 and CDR2: SQVTM and ANQGSEA. For the CDR3, the DNA is TGCAGCGCCCTATCGGGGGACTATGGCTACACCTTC. Translated, it gives CSALSGDYGYTF. The whole variable domain, remainder taken from reference TRBV29-1 and TRBJ1-2, is SAVISQKPSRDICQRGTSLTIQCQVDSQVTMMFWYRQQPGQSLTLIATANQGSEATYESGFVIDKFPISRPNLTFSTLTVSNMSPEDSSIYLCSALSGDYGYTFGSGTRLTVV.

This clone was observed at least ten times. The CDR3 nucleotides are TGTGCCAGCAGTTTATCGGTAGGGTTTCGTGAGCAGTTCTTC. Translated, it gives CASSLSVGFREQFF. V gene TRBV28 combines with J gene TRBJ2-1; unclear D gene. V lost 1 base and J lost 9, with 13 bases in between. This CDR3 region has 14 residues. Germline V CDR1 and CDR2: MDHEN, SYDVKM.

This clone was observed at least ten times. The genes are TRBV7-2 and TRBJ2-6; unclear D gene. CDR3 length equals 16 residues. Per the germline V gene, CDR1 is SGHTA and CDR2 is FQGNSA. The V and J ends lost 5 bases and 0 bases respectively, with 11 bases between them. The CDR3 here is CASSQRWNSGANVLTF. CDR3 coding DNA: TGTGCCAGCAGCCAGAGGTGGAACTCTGGGGCCAACGTCCTGACTTTC.

The rearrangement joins TRBV7-2 to TRBJ2-6; TRBD1 agrees at 10 bases. The CDR3 contains 17 residues. CDR1 SGHTA and CDR2 FQGNSA come from the germline V gene. With 5 bases clipped from V and 1 base from J, the junction kept 5 bases outside the gene matches. The CDR3, as DNA: TGTGCCAGCAGCCGCGGGACAGGGGAGTCTGGGGCCAACGTCCTGACTTTC. Translated: CASSRGTGESGANVLTF.

In its sample, this clone was seen a few times. The gene calls are TRBV6-1 and TRBJ2-6; a weak D match, TRBD1 (6 bases). CDR1 is MNHNS and CDR2 is SASEGT in the germline V gene. This CDR3 region has 15 residues. Trimming stripped 6 bases from V and 1 base from J, with 10 bases between. CDR3 sequence (DNA): TGTGCCAGCAGAGCACAGGGATCTGGGGCCAACGTCCTGACTTTC. Its translation is CASRAQGSGANVLTF.

The V call is TRBV6-5, the J call TRBJ1-2; unclear D gene. V was cut by 4 bases and J by 2 bases, with 11 bases left in between. Germline V CDR1 and CDR2: MNHEY, SVGAGI. This CDR3 contains 14 residues. The CDR3 here is CASSSPRSNYGYTF. DNA of the CDR3: TGTGCCAGCAGTTCCCCGCGGAGCAACTATGGCTACACCTTC.